This entry lists 11 T cell receptor beta chains sequenced from one sample in a study of OX40 agonist ivuxolimab in advanced cancers. Data came from immunoSEQ multiplex PCR; TCRdb stores just in-frame clones and leaves some out. The profile covers 12,000 or so clones, with 75% to 85% appearing a single time and more than 12% taken by the ten largest. The sequencing here drew on CD4+ or CD8+ T cells sorted from blood, taken in a trial of the OX40 agonist ivuxolimab. These receptors originate from an adult with an advanced solid tumor such as melanoma, head and neck, liver or kidney cancer.

This clone occurred once. The genes are TRBV9 and TRBJ2-2; D not certain. There are 15 residues in the CDR3. CDR1 is SGDLS and CDR2 is YYNGEE in the germline V gene. The germline V and J ends were trimmed by 0 bases and 3 bases, with 9 bases remaining between them. The CDR3 loop is CASSVARTYTGELFF. The CDR3 region has the DNA TGTGCCAGCAGCGTAGCTCGGACCTACACCGGGGAGCTGTTTTTT. Supplemented by reference TRBV9 and TRBJ2-2, the full variable domain reads DSGVTQTPKHLITATGQRVTLRCSPRSGDLSVYWYQQSLDQGLQFLIQYYNGEERAKGNILERFSAQQFPDLHSELNLSSLELGDSALYFCASSVARTYTGELFFGEGSRLTVL.

This clone came up a few times. The V and J genes are TRBV7-9 and TRBJ2-3; TRBD2 agrees at 9 bases. Germline assignment: CDR1 SEHNR and CDR2 FQNEAQ (reference sequence). The CDR3 is 16 amino acids. The V gene end was trimmed by 4 bases and the J gene end by 0 bases; junction bases not matched to a gene: 5. The CDR3 protein is CASSSLAGRSTDTQYF. The CDR3 nucleotides read TGTGCCAGCAGCTCCCTAGCGGGGCGGAGCACAGATACGCAGTATTTT.

The gene calls are TRBV6-5 and TRBJ2-7; D is ambiguous. CDR3 length: 14 amino acids. Germline values: CDR1 MNHEY, CDR2 SVGAGI. Trimming removed 2 bases from V and 0 bases from J, with 8 bases in between. The CDR3 DNA sequence: TGTGCCAGCAGTTACGTGGACGTCTCCTACGAGCAGTACTTC. It encodes CASSYVDVSYEQYF.

The gene calls are TRBV5-6 and TRBJ1-4, with 9 bases aligning to TRBD1. With 4 bases clipped from V and 8 bases from J, the junction kept 12 bases outside the gene matches. Germline V CDR1 and CDR2: SGHDT, YYEEEE. The CDR3 length is 16 residues. The CDR3 coding sequence is TGTGCCAGCAGCCAAGGGGACAGGGAGTGGGAAGAAAAACTGTTTTTT. Protein product: CASSQGDREWEEKLFF. The full variable domain, with the rest looked up from reference TRBV5-6 and TRBJ1-4, is DAGVTQSPTHLIKTRGQQVTLRCSPKSGHDTVSWYQQALGQGPQFIFQYYEEEERQRGNFPDRFSGHQFPNYSSELNVNALLLGDSALYLCASSQGDREWEEKLFFGSGTQLSVL.

This clone was detected only once. The chain recombines TRBV11-3 with TRBJ1-1; D is uncertain. The length of the CDR3 is 14 residues. V lost 1 base and J lost 3, with 9 bases in between. Germline-derived CDR1 and CDR2 are SGHNT and YENEEA. CDR3 sequence: CASSLGPGDTEAFF. The CDR3 nucleotides read TGTGCCAGCAGCTTAGGTCCGGGTGACACTGAAGCTTTCTTT.

The chain recombines TRBV5-8 with TRBJ2-3, with TRBD2 identical over 10 bases. Unmatched junction bases numbered 8, after V lost 4 bases and J lost 3 bases. The CDR3 has 16 residues. CDR1 and CDR2 from the germline V gene are SGHTS and YDEGEE. The CDR3 reads CASSTLAGVWTDTQYF. CDR3 bases: TGTGCCAGCAGCACCCTAGCGGGGGTCTGGACAGATACGCAGTATTTT.

The gene calls are TRBV5-6 and TRBJ2-1, with unresolved D. There are 12 residues in the CDR3. Germline V lookup: CDR1 SGHDT, CDR2 YYEEEE. Trimming took off 4 bases at V and 3 bases at J, with 5 bases between the two ends. The CDR3 loop reads CASSDNYNEQFF. The CDR3, as DNA: TGTGCCAGCAGCGACAACTACAATGAGCAGTTCTTC.

The V and J genes are TRBV4-2 and TRBJ2-3; D remains unclear. Trimming stripped 0 bases from V and 4 bases from J, with 8 bases between. CDR1 and CDR2 (germline): LGHNA, YNFKEQ. The CDR3 contains 14 residues. The CDR3 reads CASSQERWADTQYF. CDR3 nucleotides: TGTGCCAGCAGCCAAGAGAGGTGGGCAGATACGCAGTATTTT.

This chain joins TRBV7-8 and TRBJ2-2; 10 nucleotides agree with TRBD2. Germline CDR1 SGHVS, CDR2 FQNEAQ. V was clipped by 1 base and J by 6 bases; unmatched bases: 5. The length of the CDR3 is 16 residues. In nucleotides, the CDR3 is TGTGCCAGCAGCTTAGTTCCAGCGGGAGGGCCCGGGGAGCTGTTTTTT. Its protein is CASSLVPAGGPGELFF.

This clone was observed a few times. Written as DNA, the CDR3 is TGTGCCAGCAGCTTTGGTAACACTGAAGCTTTCTTT. Residues: CASSFGNTEAFF. The chain is built from TRBV5-4 and TRBJ1-1; no clear D. V was pared by 2 bases and J by 2 bases, with 4 bases between. The germline V gene encodes CDR1 SGHNT and CDR2 YYREEE (reference sequence). CDR3 size: 12 residues.

This clone was counted only a few times. The chain is built from TRBV7-9 and TRBJ2-3; D uncertain. V was clipped by 1 base and J by 2 bases, with 4 bases between them. This CDR3 is built from 13 residues. The germline V gene encodes CDR1 SEHNR and CDR2 FQNEAQ (reference sequence). CDR3 sequence (DNA): TGTGCCAGCAGCTTAGAGTCCACAGATACGCAGTATTTT. Protein product: CASSLESTDTQYF.